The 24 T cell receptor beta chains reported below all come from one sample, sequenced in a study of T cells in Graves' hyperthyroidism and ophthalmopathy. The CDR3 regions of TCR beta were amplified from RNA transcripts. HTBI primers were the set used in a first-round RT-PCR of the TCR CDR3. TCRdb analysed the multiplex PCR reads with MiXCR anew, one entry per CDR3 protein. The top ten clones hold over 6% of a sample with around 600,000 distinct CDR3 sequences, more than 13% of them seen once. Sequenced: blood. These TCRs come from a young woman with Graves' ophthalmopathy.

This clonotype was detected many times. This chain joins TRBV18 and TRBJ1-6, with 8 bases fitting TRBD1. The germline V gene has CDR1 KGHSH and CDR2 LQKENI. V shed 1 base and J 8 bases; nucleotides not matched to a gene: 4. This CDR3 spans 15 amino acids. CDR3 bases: TGTGCCAGCTCACCACGGACAGGGAAGGATTCACCCCTCCACTTT. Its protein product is CASSPRTGKDSPLHF.

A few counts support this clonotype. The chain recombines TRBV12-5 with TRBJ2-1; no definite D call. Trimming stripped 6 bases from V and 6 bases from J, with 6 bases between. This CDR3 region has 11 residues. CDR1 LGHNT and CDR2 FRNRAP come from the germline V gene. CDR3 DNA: TGTGCTAGTGGAGACCCCAATGAGCAGTTCTTC. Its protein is CASGDPNEQFF. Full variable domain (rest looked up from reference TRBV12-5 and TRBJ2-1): DARVTQTPRHKVTEMGQEVTMRCQPILGHNTVFWYRQTMMQGLELLAYFRNRAPLDDSGMPKDRFSAEMPDATLATLKIQPSEPRDSAVYFCASGDPNEQFFGPGTRLTVL.

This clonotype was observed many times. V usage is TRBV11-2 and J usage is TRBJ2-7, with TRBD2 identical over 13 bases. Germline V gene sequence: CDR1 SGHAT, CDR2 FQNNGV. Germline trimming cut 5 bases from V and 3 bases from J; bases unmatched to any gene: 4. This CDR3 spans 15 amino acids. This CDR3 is CASSNRLAGGYEQYF. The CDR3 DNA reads TGTGCCAGCAGCAACAGACTAGCGGGAGGCTACGAGCAGTACTTC.

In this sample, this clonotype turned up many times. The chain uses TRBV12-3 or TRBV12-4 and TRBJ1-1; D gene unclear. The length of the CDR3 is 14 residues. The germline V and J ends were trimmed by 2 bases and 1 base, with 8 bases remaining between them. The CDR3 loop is CASSLTHKNTEAFF. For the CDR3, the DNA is TGTGCCAGCAGTTTAACACACAAGAACACTGAAGCTTTCTTT.

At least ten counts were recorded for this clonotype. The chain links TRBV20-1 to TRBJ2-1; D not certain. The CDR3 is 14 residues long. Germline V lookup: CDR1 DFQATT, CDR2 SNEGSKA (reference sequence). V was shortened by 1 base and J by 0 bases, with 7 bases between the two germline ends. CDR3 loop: CSARGVTSYNEQFF. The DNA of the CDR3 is TGCAGTGCTAGAGGTGTCACCTCCTACAATGAGCAGTTCTTC.

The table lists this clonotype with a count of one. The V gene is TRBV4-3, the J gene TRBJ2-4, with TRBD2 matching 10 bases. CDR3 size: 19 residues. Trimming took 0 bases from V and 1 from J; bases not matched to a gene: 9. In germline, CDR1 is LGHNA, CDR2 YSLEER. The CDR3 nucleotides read TGCGCCAGCAGCCAAGAAAGGCGGCTAGCGGGAGCGGCCAAAAACATTCAGTACTTC. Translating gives CASSQERRLAGAAKNIQYF.

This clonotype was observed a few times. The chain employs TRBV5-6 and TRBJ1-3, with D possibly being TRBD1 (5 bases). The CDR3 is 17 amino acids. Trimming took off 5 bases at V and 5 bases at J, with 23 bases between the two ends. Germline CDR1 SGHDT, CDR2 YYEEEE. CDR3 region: CASSSPGTPGRRNTIYF. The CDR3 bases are TGTGCCAGCAGTTCCCCCGGGACCCCAGGACGGAGAAACACCATATATTTT.

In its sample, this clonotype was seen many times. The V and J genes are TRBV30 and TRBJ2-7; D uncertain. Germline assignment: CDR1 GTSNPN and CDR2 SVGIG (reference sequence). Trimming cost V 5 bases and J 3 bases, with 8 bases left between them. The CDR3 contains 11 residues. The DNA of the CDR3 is TGTGCCTGGGGGGAAATCTACGAGCAGTACTTC. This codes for CAWGEIYEQYF.

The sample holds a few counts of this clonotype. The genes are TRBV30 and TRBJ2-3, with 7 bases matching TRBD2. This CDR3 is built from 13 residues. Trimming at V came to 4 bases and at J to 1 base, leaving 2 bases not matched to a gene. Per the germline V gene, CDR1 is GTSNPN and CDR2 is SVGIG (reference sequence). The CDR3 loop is CAWITSGTDTQYF. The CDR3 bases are TGTGCCTGGATTACTAGCGGCACAGATACGCAGTATTTT.

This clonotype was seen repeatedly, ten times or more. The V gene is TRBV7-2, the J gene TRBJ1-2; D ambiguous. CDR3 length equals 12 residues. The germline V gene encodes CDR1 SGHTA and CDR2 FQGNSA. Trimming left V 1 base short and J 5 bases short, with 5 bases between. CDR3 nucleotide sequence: TGTGCCAGCAGCTTAGAGGAGTATGGCTACACCTTC. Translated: CASSLEEYGYTF.

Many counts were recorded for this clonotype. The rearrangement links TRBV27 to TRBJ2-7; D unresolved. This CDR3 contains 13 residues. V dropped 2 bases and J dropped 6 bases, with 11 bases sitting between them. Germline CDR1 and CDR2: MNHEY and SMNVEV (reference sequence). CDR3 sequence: CASSLTAWGEQYF. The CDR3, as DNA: TGTGCCAGCAGTTTAACGGCCTGGGGCGAGCAGTACTTC.

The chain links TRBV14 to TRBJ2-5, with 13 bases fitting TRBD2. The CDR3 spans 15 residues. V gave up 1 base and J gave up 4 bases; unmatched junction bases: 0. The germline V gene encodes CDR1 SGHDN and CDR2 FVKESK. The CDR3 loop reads CASSQGTSGRETQYF. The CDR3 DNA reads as TGTGCCAGCAGCCAAGGGACTAGCGGGAGAGAGACCCAGTACTTC.

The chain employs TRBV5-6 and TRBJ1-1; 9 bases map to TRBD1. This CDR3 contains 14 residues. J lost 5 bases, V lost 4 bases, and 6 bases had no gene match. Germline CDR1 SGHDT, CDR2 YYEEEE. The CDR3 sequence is CASSNTGGRTEAFF. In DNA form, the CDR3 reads TGTGCCAGCAGCAACACAGGGGGCCGAACTGAAGCTTTCTTT.

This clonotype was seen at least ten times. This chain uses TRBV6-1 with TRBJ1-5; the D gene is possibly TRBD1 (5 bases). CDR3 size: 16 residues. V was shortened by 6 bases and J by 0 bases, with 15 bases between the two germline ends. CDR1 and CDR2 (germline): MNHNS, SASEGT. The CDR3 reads CASSPDSISSNQPQHF. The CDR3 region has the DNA TGTGCCAGCAGCCCAGACAGTATTTCTAGCAATCAGCCCCAGCATTTT.

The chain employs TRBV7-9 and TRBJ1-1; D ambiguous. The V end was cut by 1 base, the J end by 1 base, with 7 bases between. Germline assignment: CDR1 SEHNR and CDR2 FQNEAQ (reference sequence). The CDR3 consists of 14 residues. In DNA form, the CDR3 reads TGTGCCAGCAGCTTAGGGCCCCCGAACACTGAAGCTTTCTTT. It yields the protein CASSLGPPNTEAFF.

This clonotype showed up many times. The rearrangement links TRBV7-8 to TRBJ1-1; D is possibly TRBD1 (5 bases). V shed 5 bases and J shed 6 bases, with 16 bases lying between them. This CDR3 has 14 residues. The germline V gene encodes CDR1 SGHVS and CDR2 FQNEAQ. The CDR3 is CASSPKRWDPEAFF. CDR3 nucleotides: TGTGCCAGCAGCCCCAAACGATGGGACCCTGAAGCTTTCTTT.

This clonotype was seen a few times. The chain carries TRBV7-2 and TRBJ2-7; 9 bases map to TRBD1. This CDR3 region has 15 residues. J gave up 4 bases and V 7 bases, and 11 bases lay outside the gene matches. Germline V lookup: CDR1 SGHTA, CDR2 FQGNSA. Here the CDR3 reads CASTLSGQGIYEQYF. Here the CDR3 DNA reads TGTGCCAGCACCCTTTCAGGACAGGGGATATACGAGCAGTACTTC.

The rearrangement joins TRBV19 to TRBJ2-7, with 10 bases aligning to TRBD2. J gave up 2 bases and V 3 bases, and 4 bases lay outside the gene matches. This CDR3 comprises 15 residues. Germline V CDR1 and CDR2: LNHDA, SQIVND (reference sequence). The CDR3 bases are TGTGCCAGTAGTATTGCGCTAGCGGGGGCCTACGAGCAGTACTTC. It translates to CASSIALAGAYEQYF.

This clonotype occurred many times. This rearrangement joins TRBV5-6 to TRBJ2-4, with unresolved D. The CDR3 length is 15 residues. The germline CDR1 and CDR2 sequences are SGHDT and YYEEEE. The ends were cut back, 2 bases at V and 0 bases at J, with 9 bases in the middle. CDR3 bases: TGTGCCAGCAGCTTCGGTTGGATAGCCAAAAACATTCAGTACTTC. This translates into CASSFGWIAKNIQYF.

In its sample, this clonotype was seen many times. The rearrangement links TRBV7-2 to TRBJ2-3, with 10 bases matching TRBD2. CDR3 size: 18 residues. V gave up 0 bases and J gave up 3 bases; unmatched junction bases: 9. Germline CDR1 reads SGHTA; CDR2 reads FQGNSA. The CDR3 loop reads CASSLAGLAGVRTDTQYF. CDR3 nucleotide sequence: TGTGCCAGCAGCTTAGCGGGGCTAGCGGGAGTGAGAACAGATACGCAGTATTTT.

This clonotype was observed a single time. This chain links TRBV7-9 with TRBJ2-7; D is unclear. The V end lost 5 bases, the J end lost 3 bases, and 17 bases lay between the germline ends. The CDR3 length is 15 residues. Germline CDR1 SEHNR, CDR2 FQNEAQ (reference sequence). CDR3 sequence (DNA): TGTGCCAGCAGCCCCCGACCCGGACCCAGCTACGAGCAGTACTTC. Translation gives CASSPRPGPSYEQYF.

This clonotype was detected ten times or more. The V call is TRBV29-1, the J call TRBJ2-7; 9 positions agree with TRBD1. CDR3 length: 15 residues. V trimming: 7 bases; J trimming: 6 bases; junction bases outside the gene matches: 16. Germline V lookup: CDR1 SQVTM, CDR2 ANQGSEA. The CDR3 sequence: CSARSGTGHRGEQYF. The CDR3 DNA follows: TGCAGCGCCCGATCCGGGACAGGGCACAGGGGCGAGCAGTACTTC.

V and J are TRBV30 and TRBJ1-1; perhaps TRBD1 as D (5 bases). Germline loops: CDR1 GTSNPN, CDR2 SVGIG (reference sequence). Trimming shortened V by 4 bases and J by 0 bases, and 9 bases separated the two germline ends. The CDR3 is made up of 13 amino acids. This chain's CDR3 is CAWTGQMNTEAFF. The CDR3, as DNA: TGTGCCTGGACAGGGCAAATGAACACTGAAGCTTTCTTT.

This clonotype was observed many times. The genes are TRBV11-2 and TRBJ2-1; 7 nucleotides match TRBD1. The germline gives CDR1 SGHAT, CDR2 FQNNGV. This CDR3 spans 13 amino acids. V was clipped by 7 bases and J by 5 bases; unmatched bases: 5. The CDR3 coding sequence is TGTGCCAGCAAAAGGGGGCACAACAATGAGCAGTTCTTC. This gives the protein CASKRGHNNEQFF.